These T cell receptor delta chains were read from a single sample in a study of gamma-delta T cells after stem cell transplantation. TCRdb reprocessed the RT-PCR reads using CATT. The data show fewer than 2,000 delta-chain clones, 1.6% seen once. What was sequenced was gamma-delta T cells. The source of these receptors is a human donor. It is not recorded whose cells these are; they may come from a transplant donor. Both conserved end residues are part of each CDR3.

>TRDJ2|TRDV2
CACDLVGVEATNRAQLFF
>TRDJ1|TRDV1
CALGESYVCWGPTDKLIF
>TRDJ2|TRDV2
CACDTLGATPSLTAQLFF
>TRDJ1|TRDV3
CALVGTVTFVFNSLPIQGTDKLIF
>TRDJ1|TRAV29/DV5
CAASAHPHGEGPDDSDKLIF
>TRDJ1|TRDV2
CACDLLGERGIADKLIF